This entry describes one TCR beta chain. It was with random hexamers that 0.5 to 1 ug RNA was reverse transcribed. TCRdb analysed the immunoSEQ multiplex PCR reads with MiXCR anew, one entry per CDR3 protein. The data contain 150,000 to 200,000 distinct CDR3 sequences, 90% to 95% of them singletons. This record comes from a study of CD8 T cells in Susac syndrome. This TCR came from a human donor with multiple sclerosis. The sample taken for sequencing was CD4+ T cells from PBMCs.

The CDR3 region is CASSPRTGGSYEQYF. Here the CDR3 DNA reads TGTGCCAGCTCACCAAGGACAGGGGGCTCCTACGAGCAGTACTTC. J is TRBJ2-7 and V is TRBV18, with TRBD1 matching over 10 bases. This CDR3 comprises 15 residues. CDR1 and CDR2 from the germline V gene are KGHSH and LQKENI. V lost 2 bases, J lost 0 bases, and 1 base stayed unmatched.